Given below is one T cell receptor beta chain in context. What this receptor recognizes is not known. There are no base qualities to consult, and no much larger clone falls within one base. This specimen comes from a study of T cell responses to AZD1222 COVID-19 vaccine (dated by TCRdb to the early 2020s). A note on the overall study: AZD1222 recipients given second doses at about 4 weeks or at about 12 weeks were pooled, since spike-specific TCR depth and breadth were not found to differ between the two schedules. TCR sequencing was performed for roughly 250 trial participants, of whom some 200 were given two doses of AZD1222 and approximately 25 were given two doses of MenACWY control vaccine. Trial participants were enrolled by age into 18-55, 56-69 and 70-plus year subgroups, with around 150, 28 and 57 TCR-sequenced participants respectively. What the study reported, not specific to this receptor: After two AZD1222 doses, spike-specific TCR breadth and depth were significantly higher than at day 0 and than in MenACWY recipients. Because no day 14 peak-response samples were available, repertoires were characterized only after the peak T cell response. Epitopes outside the regions mutated in the B.1.351 and B.1.1.7 variants were reportedly recognized by nearly half of the unique spike-specific TCRs. Conclusions about previously exposed vaccinees are limited because only 5 or 6 AZD1222 recipients were SARS-CoV-2 seropositive at baseline. The whole spike protein was spanned by vaccine-associated CD4 TCRs, and dominant responses were seen in regions 160-218 and 743-854. Participants were mostly white British and included more females than males, and it was suggested by the authors that clonal diversity may have been underestimated. In the small 56-69-year group, the increase in depth fell short of significance, most likely because of low power.

The sample's time point label is to be understood as: baseline before first vaccination. Vaccinee samples came from UK trials COV001 and COV002, including a single-blind randomized controlled phase 2/3 trial of AZD1222 (ChAdOx1 nCoV-19) in healthy adults. For TCRbeta chain sequencing, PBMC samples from trial participants were taken at day 0 and at day 28 after the second dose. Germline trimming amounts to 6 bases on V and 5 bases on J, with 10 as the count of junction bases outside the gene matches. Its CDR3 holds 16 amino acids, cysteine through phenylalanine. The read is trimmed to its CDR3 DNA, 48 bases read in frame from base 1. CDR1 and CDR2 are drawn from the germline V gene (reference sequence): SEHNR, FQNEAQ. The CDR3 regions of human TCRbeta chains were subjected to immunosequencing. As for the original processing: Repertoire TCRs were checked for matches against a reference library of SARS-CoV-2-specific TCRs that had been generated using the MIRA antigen-specificity platform. Breadth was defined as the fraction of unique TCRs that were SARS-CoV-2-associated. Depth was defined as the fraction of total T cells that were SARS-CoV-2-associated. Using the MIRA data, every spike-specific TCR was mapped to the spike region that the TCR reacted to and assigned to either a CD4 or a CD8 class. Log10-transformed breadth and depth values were compared by one-way ANOVA with Sidak's multiple comparisons tests. TCRdb obtained this table from immuneACCESS and retained in-frame rearrangements with V and J assigned. These tables miss some clones; where compared with another copy, unresolved V genes account for less than half of the shortfall, and the remainder is unexplained. From that table come the V and J calls and clone size; the DNA was used to work out D and trimming. This sample is represented by 150,000 to 200,000 clones; about nine tenths of them were singletons. Nearly 1% of the sample belongs to the ten largest clones.

This TCR was recovered from an adult in good health. The sample here was peripheral blood, taken on day 0 of AZD1222 vaccination. The rearrangement joined TRBV7-9 to TRBJ2-2, with TRBD1 identical over 9 junction bases. The CDR3 protein sequence reads: CASRVRDRDGTGELFF. The DNA is as follows: TGTGCCAGCAGGGTCCGGGACAGGGATGGTACCGGGGAGCTGTTTTTT.